This T cell receptor (beta chain) is from a study of T-cell reconstitution after alpha-beta-depleted transplantation in children. The CDR3 spans 16 residues. Germline trimming cut 2 bases from V and 1 base from J; bases unmatched to any gene: 6. Germline loops: CDR1 SGDLS, CDR2 YYNGEE. The TCRbeta library was prepared with unique molecular identifiers. One entry per CDR3 protein, called by TCRdb with MiXCR from the PCR reads. The table has hundreds of thousands of distinct CDR3 sequences, about an eighth seen once; the top ten hold 4.5% to 6%. The sample was PBMCs from the stem cell graft donor, taken from the stem cell graft. The source is a human donor who donated a stem cell graft to a child with combined immunodeficiency. This rearrangement joins TRBV9 to TRBJ2-3, with 8 nucleotides matching TRBD2. The CDR3, as DNA: TGTGCCAGCAGCGTGTTAACTAGCGGAGGCACAGATACGCAGTATTTT. Protein product: CASSVLTSGGTDTQYF. The variable domain in full, with the rest retrieved from reference TRBV9 and TRBJ2-3, is DSGVTQTPKHLITATGQRVTLRCSPRSGDLSVYWYQQSLDQGLQFLIQYYNGEERAKGNILERFSAQQFPDLHSELNLSSLELGDSALYFCASSVLTSGGTDTQYFGPGTRLTVL.